This is a list of T cell receptor beta chains from one sample in a study of cytomegalovirus exposure and HLA in healthy donors. Sequenced by immunoSEQ multiplex PCR; TCRdb stores in-frame clones only, minus some. The table lists 150,000 to 200,000 clones, roughly 80% of them singletons, with approximately 2% in the top ten. What was sequenced was PBMCs. The receptors shown here come from a man aged 18 to 35 in good health and CMV-seronegative. Each CDR3 is given with its conserved first and last residue. D genes are given only for firm matches. Not every row has a clone size; where given, it reads once, few, many or a size class.

>TRBJ1-1|TRBV15|-|-
CATTKGGGNTEAFF
TGTGCCACTACGAAAGGCGGGGGGAACACTGAAGCTTTCTTT
>TRBJ1-1|TRBV13|-|-
CASSLGGRRNTEAFF
TGTGCCAGCAGCTTAGGGGGCAGGCGGAACACTGAAGCTTTCTTT
>TRBJ2-7|TRBV4-1|-|-
CASSQNLDTSSYEQYF
TGCGCCAGCAGCCAGAATTTGGACACGAGCTCCTACGAGCAGTACTTC
>TRBJ2-1|TRBV7-9|-|few
CASSLGGRYNEQFF
TGTGCCAGCAGCTTAGGAGGGCGGTACAATGAGCAGTTCTTC
>TRBJ2-5|TRBV15|-|once
CATSRDSGETQYF
TGTGCCACCAGCAGAGATTCCGGGGAGACCCAGTACTTC
>TRBJ1-4|TRBV4-1|TRBD1|-
CASSQEDRGPEGLFF
TGCGCCAGCAGTCAGGAGGACAGGGGGCCAGAAGGACTGTTTTTT
>TRBJ2-7|TRBV6-6|-|few
CAISPSGSYEQYF
TGTGCCATTTCCCCCAGCGGATCCTACGAGCAGTACTTC
>TRBJ1-4|TRBV27|TRBD1|-
CASSPRGTGVEKLFF
TGTGCCAGCAGTCCTCGAGGGACAGGGGTTGAAAAACTGTTTTTT
>TRBJ1-2|TRBV19|TRBD1|-
CASSIDTGGPTTKMARYTF
TGTGCCAGTAGTATAGACACAGGGGGGCCCACAACGAAAATGGCTCGCTACACCTTC
>TRBJ2-2|TRBV27|TRBD2|-
CASSSGTYTGELFF
TGTGCCAGCAGTAGCGGGACTTACACCGGGGAGCTGTTTTTT
>TRBJ2-2|TRBV12-5|TRBD2|-
CASGLRLAGGFANTGELFF
TGTGCTAGTGGTTTGAGGCTAGCGGGAGGGTTCGCGAACACCGGGGAGCTGTTTTTT
>TRBJ1-3|TRBV6-5|-|-
CASKAGHSGNTIYF
TGTGCCAGCAAAGCCGGACACTCTGGAAACACCATATATTTT
>TRBJ1-5|TRBV28|TRBD1|once
CASSHTGTGHPHQPQHF
TGTGCCAGCAGCCATACCGGGACAGGGCATCCCCATCAGCCCCAGCATTTT
>TRBJ2-3|TRBV28|-|few
CASSPGSGDTQYF
TGTGCCAGCAGCCCGGGAAGCGGGGATACGCAGTATTTT
>TRBJ2-3|TRBV4-3|TRBD2|-
CASSQDGEAGGSPDTQYF
TGCGCCAGCAGCCAGGACGGGGAAGCGGGAGGGTCCCCAGATACGCAGTATTTT
>TRBJ2-5|TRBV28|-|-
CASSFVGAQETQYF
TGTGCCAGCAGTTTTGTAGGGGCACAAGAGACCCAGTACTTC
>TRBJ1-2|TRBV29-1|-|-
CSADIVEGSGYGYTF
TGCAGCGCGGATATAGTCGAGGGCAGCGGCTATGGCTACACCTTC
>TRBJ2-3|TRBV5-4|-|-
CASRLGGGPDTQYF
TGTGCCAGCAGGTTGGGGGGAGGACCAGATACGCAGTATTTT
>TRBJ2-7|TRBV29-1|-|-
CSVSDSTYEQYF
TGCAGCGTGTCGGACAGCACCTACGAGCAGTACTTC
>TRBJ1-1|TRBV4-2|TRBD1|-
CASSHLGLRGQPPEAFF
TGTGCCAGCAGCCATTTGGGTTTGAGGGGGCAACCCCCTGAAGCTTTCTTT
>TRBJ1-1|TRBV6-6|-|few
CASEVRGTNTEAFF
TGTGCCAGCGAAGTTAGGGGGACGAACACTGAAGCTTTCTTT
>TRBJ1-4|TRBV29-1|TRBD1|once
CSVEDRGNEKLFF
TGCAGCGTTGAGGACAGGGGTAATGAAAAACTGTTTTTT
>TRBJ2-1|TRBV28|TRBD2|-
CASIRLAGGGNEQFF
TGTGCCAGCATTCGACTAGCGGGAGGGGGGAATGAGCAGTTCTTC
>TRBJ2-1|TRBV13|TRBD1|-
CASSLRGNEQFF
TGTGCCAGCAGCCTCAGGGGGAATGAGCAGTTCTTC
>TRBJ1-2|TRBV5-6|TRBD1|-
CASRAGTAIRNYGYTF
TGTGCCAGCAGAGCCGGGACAGCTATACGCAACTATGGCTACACCTTC
>TRBJ2-3|TRBV5-1|-|-
CASSSRTTTDTQYF
TGCGCCAGCAGCTCCCGGACTACCACAGATACGCAGTATTTT
>TRBJ1-5|TRBV5-5|-|-
CASSLAGGGYSNQPQHF
TGTGCCAGCAGCTTGGCGGGGGGGGGATATAGCAATCAGCCCCAGCATTTT
>TRBJ2-7|TRBV27|TRBD2|-
CASGTSGRARQYF
TGTGCCAGCGGGACTAGCGGGAGGGCCCGGCAGTACTTC
>TRBJ1-1|TRBV21-1|-|few
CASSKGRQNTEAFF
TGTGCCAGCAGCAAAGGGCGGCAAAACACTGAAGCTTTCTTT
>TRBJ2-1|TRBV28|-|once
CASTRELYNEQFF
TGTGCCAGCACCCGGGAGCTTTACAATGAGCAGTTCTTC
>TRBJ2-3|TRBV7-9|TRBD2|-
CASILLAGYTDTQYF
TGTGCCAGCATCCTACTAGCGGGTTACACAGATACGCAGTATTTT
>TRBJ1-6|TRBV5-1|-|-
CASSLAGRSPLHF
TGCGCCAGCAGCTTGGCAGGGAGGTCACCCCTCCACTTT
>TRBJ2-1|TRBV28|TRBD2|once
CASSPNGGRWYNEQFF
TGTGCCAGCAGTCCCAACGGCGGGAGGTGGTACAATGAGCAGTTCTTC
>TRBJ2-1|TRBV7-8|TRBD2|-
CASSLSLAGGRNEQFF
TGTGCCAGCAGCTTATCTCTAGCGGGGGGTCGCAATGAGCAGTTCTTC
>TRBJ2-1|TRBV19|TRBD1|-
CASRGQVFYNEQFF
TGTGCCAGTAGGGGACAGGTGTTTTACAATGAGCAGTTCTTC
>TRBJ2-6|TRBV11-1|-|-
CASSLGAGSGANVLTF
TGTGCCAGCAGCTTAGGCGCCGGCTCTGGGGCCAACGTCCTGACTTTC
>TRBJ1-6|TRBV19|-|once
CASSSSGNYNSPLHF
TGTGCCAGTAGTTCCTCCGGGAACTATAATTCACCCCTCCACTTT
>TRBJ2-3|TRBV19|TRBD2|-
CASNFLAGSTDTQYF
TGTGCCAGTAACTTCCTAGCGGGGAGCACAGATACGCAGTATTTT
>TRBJ2-1|TRBV9|-|-
CASSVEPGATYNEQFF
TGTGCCAGCAGCGTAGAACCGGGAGCAACCTACAATGAGCAGTTCTTC
>TRBJ2-7|TRBV10-3|-|-
CAISESAPTRREQYF
TGTGCCATCAGTGAGTCGGCCCCCACTAGGAGGGAGCAGTACTTC
>TRBJ2-7|TRBV5-1|TRBD1|-
CASTGTASYEQYF
TGCGCCAGCACCGGGACAGCCTCCTACGAGCAGTACTTC
>TRBJ1-2|TRBV4-3|TRBD1|-
CASSQDRTGFYTF
TGCGCCAGCAGCCAAGATCGGACAGGGTTCTACACCTTC
>TRBJ2-1|TRBV7-3|TRBD2|-
CASSLIDGLAGYNEQFF
TGTGCCAGCAGCTTAATAGACGGACTAGCGGGATACAATGAGCAGTTCTTC
>TRBJ2-7|TRBV7-9|-|-
CSSSRTGTRHYEQYF
TGTTCCAGCAGCAGAACCGGGACTCGTCACTACGAGCAGTACTTC